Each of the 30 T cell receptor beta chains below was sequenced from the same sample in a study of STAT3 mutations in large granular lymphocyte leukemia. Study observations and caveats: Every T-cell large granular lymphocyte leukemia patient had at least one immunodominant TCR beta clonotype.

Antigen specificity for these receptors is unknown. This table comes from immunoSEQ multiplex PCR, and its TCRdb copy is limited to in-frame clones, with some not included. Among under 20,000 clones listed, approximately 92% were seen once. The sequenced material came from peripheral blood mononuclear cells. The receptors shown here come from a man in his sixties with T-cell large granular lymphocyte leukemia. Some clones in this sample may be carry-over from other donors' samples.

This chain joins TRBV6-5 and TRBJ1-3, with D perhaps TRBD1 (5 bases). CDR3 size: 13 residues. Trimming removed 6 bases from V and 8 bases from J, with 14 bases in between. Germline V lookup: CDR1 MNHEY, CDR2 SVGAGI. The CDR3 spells CASRVAGKDTIYF. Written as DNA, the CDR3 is TGTGCCAGCAGGGTGGCAGGGAAGGACACCATATATTTT.

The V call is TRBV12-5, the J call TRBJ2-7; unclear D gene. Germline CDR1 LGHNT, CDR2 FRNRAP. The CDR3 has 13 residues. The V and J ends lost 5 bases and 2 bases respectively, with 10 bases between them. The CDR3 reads CASGLLSAYEQYF. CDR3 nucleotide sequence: TGTGCTAGTGGTCTCCTCAGTGCCTACGAGCAGTACTTC.

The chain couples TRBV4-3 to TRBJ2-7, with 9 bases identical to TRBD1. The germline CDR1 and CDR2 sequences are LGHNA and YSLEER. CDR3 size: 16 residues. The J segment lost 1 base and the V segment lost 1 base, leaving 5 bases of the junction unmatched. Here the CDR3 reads CASSQVAGTGSYEQYF. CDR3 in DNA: TGCGCCAGCAGCCAAGTAGCCGGGACAGGGTCCTACGAGCAGTACTTC.

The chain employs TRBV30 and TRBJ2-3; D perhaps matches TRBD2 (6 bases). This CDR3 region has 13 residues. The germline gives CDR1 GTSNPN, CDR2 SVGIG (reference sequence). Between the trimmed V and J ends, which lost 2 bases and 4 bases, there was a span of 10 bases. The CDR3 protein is CAWSPGVPDTQYF. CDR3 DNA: TGTGCCTGGAGTCCGGGAGTGCCAGATACGCAGTATTTT.

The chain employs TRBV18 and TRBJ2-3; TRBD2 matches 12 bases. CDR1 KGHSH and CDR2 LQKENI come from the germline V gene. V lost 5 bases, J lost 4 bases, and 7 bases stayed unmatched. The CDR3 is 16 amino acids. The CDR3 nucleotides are TGTGCCAGCTCATCCCTAGCGGGAGGGTTGGCAGATACGCAGTATTTT. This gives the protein CASSSLAGGLADTQYF.

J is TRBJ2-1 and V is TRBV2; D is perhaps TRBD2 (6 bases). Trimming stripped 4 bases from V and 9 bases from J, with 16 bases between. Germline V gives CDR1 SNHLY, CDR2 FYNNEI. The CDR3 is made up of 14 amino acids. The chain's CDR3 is CASSGGTEAAEQFF. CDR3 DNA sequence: TGTGCCAGCAGTGGAGGGACTGAGGCAGCTGAGCAGTTCTTC.

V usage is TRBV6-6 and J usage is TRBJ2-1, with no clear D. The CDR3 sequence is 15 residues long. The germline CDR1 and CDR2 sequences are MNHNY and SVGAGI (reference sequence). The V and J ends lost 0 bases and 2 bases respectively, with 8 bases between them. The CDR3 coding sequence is TGTGCCAGCAGTTACTCGACCCGGGCCTACAATGAGCAGTTCTTC. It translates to CASSYSTRAYNEQFF.

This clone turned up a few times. DNA of the CDR3: TGCAGCGTTAGGACAGGGGGGCAGCCCCAGCATTTT. It yields the protein CSVRTGGQPQHF. The V gene is TRBV29-1, the J gene TRBJ1-5, with 10 bases aligning to TRBD1. CDR3 size: 12 residues. Germline trimming cut 5 bases from V and 7 bases from J; bases unmatched to any gene: 2. Germline assignment: CDR1 SQVTM and CDR2 ANQGSEA.

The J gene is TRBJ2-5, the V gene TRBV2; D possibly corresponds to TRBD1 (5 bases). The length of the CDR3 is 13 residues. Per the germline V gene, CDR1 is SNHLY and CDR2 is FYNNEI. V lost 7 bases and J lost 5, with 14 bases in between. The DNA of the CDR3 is TGTGCCAGCAATAGAGACAGTCCGGAGACCCAGTACTTC. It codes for CASNRDSPETQYF.

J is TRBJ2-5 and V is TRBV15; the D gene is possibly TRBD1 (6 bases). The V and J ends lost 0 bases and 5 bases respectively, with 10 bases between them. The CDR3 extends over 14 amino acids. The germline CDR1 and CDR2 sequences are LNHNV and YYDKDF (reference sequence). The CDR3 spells CATSRDQGSETQYF. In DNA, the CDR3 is TGTGCCACCAGCAGAGATCAGGGGTCGGAGACCCAGTACTTC.

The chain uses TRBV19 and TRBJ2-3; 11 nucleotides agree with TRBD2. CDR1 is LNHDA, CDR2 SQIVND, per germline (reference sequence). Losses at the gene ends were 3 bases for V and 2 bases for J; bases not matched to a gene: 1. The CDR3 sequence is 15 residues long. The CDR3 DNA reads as TGTGCCAGTAGTATGGGACTAGCGGACACAGATACGCAGTATTTT. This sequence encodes CASSMGLADTDTQYF.

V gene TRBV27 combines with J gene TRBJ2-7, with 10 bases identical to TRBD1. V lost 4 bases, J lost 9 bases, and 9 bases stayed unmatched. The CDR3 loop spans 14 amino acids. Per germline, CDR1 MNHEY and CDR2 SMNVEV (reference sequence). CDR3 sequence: CASSSGTGVPAQYF. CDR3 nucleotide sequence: TGTGCCAGCAGTTCCGGGACAGGGGTACCCGCGCAGTACTTC.

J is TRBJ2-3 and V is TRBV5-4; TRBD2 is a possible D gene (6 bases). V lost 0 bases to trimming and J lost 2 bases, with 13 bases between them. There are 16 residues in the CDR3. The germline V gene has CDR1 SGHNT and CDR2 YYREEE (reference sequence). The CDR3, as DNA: TGTGCCAGCAGCTTGGCGTTGGCGGGATTCACAGATACGCAGTATTTT. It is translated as CASSLALAGFTDTQYF.

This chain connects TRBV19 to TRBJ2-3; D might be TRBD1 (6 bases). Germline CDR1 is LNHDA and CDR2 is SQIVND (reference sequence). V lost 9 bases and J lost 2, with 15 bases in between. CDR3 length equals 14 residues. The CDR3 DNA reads TGTGCCAGCTGCCTACAGGGACACACAGATACGCAGTATTTT. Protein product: CASCLQGHTDTQYF.

The CDR3 protein is CASSATSGSWDTGELFF. CDR3 sequence (DNA): TGTGCCAGCAGCGCGACTAGCGGGAGTTGGGACACCGGGGAGCTGTTTTTT. This rearrangement joins TRBV11-2 to TRBJ2-2, with 12 bases identical to TRBD2. The CDR3 is 17 amino acids. In germline, CDR1 is SGHAT, CDR2 FQNNGV. V shed 5 bases and J 3 bases; nucleotides not matched to a gene: 7.

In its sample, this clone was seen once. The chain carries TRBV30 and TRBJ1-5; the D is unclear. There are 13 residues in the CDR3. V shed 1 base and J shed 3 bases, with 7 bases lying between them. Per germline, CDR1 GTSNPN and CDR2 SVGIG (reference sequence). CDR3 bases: TGTGCCTGGAGTGGGTCCCCCAATCAGCCCCAGCATTTT. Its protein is CAWSGSPNQPQHF.

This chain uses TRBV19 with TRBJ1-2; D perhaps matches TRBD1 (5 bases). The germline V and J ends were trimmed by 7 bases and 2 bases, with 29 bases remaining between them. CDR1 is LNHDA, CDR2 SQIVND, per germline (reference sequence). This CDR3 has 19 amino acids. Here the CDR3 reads CASTSKPLGAPLRNYGYTF. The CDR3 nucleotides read TGTGCCAGTACCTCAAAACCCCTAGGGGCCCCCCTGAGGAACTATGGCTACACCTTC.

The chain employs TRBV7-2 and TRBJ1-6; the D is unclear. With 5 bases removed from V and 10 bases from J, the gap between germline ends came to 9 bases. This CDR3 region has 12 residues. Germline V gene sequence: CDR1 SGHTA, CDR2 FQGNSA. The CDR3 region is CASSLDSSPLHF. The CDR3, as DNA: TGTGCCAGCAGCCTGGACTCCTCACCCCTCCACTTT.

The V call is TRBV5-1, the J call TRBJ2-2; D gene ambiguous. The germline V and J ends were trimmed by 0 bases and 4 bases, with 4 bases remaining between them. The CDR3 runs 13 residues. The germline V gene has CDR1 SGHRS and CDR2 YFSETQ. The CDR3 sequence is CASSLVGTGELFF. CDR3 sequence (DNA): TGCGCCAGCAGCTTGGTGGGCACCGGGGAGCTGTTTTTT.

The CDR3 nucleotides are TGTGCCAGCAGCGTAGCGAGGGCACCTCAAGAGACCCAGTACTTC. As protein: CASSVARAPQETQYF. The V and J genes are TRBV9 and TRBJ2-5, with D perhaps matching TRBD2 (5 bases). Trimming took 0 bases from V and 2 from J, leaving 11 bases between them. This CDR3 has 15 residues. The germline V gene encodes CDR1 SGDLS and CDR2 YYNGEE.

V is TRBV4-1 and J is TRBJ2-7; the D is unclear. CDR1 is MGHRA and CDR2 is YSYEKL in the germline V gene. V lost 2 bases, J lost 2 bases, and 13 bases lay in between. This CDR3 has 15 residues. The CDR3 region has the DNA TGCGCCAGCAGCCAACCCCAGGCAGTGGCCTACGAGCAGTACTTC. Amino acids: CASSQPQAVAYEQYF.

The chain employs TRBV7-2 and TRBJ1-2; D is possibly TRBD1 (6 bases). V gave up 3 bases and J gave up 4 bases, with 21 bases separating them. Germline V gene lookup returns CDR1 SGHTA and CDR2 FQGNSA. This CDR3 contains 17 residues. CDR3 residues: CASSLAGGQNNPYGYTF. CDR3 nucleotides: TGTGCCAGCAGCTTGGCCGGAGGACAGAATAATCCCTATGGCTACACCTTC. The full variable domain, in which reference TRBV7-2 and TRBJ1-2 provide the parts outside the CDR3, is GAGVSQSPSNKVTEKGKDVELRCDPISGHTALYWYRQSLGQGLEFLIYFQGNSAPDKSGLPSDRFSAERTGGSVSTLTIQRTQQEDSAVYLCASSLAGGQNNPYGYTFGSGTRLTVV.

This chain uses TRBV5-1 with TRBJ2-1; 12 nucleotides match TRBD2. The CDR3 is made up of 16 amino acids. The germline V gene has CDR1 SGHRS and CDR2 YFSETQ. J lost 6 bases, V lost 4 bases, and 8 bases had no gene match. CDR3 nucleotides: TGCGCCAGCAGCCGATCGACTAGCGGGAGCGCCAATGAGCAGTTCTTC. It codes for CASSRSTSGSANEQFF.

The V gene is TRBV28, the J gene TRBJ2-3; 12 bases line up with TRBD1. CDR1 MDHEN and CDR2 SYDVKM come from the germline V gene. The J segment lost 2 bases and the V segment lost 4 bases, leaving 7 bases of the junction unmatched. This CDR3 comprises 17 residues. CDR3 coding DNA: TGTGCCAGCAGTTCGGGACAGGGGGCTCCACTCACAGATACGCAGTATTTT. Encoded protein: CASSSGQGAPLTDTQYF.

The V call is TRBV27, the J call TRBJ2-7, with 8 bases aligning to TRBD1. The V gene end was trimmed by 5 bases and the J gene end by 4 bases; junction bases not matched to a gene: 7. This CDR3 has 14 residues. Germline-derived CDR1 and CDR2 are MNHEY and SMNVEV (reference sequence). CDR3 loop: CASSLRDRMYEQYF. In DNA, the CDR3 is TGTGCCAGCAGTCTCCGGGACAGGATGTACGAGCAGTACTTC.

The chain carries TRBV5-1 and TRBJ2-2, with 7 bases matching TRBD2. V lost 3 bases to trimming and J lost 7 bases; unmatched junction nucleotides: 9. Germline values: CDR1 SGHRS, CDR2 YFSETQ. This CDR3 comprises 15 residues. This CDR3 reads CASSYGRAGNGELFF. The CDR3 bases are TGCGCCAGCAGCTATGGACGAGCGGGGAACGGGGAGCTGTTTTTT.

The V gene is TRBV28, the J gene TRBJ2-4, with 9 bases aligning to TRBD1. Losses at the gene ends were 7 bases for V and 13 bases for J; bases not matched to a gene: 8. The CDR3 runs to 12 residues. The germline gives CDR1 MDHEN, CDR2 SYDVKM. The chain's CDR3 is CASNPGQGRQYF. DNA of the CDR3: TGTGCCAGCAACCCAGGACAGGGGAGGCAGTACTTC.

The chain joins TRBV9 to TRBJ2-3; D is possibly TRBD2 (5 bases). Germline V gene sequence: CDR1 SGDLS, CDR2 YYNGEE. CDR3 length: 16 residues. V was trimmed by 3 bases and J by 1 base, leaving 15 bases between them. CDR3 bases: TGTGCCAGCAGCGCCTGGCGAGGCGGGCGCACAGATACGCAGTATTTT. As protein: CASSAWRGGRTDTQYF.

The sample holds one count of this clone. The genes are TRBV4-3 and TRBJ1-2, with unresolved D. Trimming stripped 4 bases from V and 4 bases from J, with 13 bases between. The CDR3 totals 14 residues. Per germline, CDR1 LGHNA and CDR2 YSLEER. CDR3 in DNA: TGCGCCAGCAGCCCAGTACTGGGTAGCTATGGCTACACCTTC. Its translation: CASSPVLGSYGYTF.

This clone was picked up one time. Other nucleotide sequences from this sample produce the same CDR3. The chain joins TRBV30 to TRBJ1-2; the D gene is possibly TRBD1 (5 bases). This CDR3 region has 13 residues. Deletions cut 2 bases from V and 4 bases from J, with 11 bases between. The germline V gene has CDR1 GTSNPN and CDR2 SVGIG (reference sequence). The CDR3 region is CAWSRDRPYGYTF. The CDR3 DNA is TGTGCCTGGAGTAGGGACCGGCCCTATGGCTACACCTTC.